This T cell receptor beta chain is from a study of blood T cell repertoires in COVID-19. As for the study in general: Nucleic acid was either cDNA or gDNA, and it came from T cells, B-cell-depleted T cells, or PBMCs.

Profiling relied on immunoSEQ multiplex PCR, and the TCRdb table lists in-frame clones only, not all of them. Here the sample spans 270,000 or so clones, about 91% being singletons. The CDR3 extends over 16 amino acids. CDR1 is SGHRS and CDR2 is YFSETQ in the germline V gene. J lost 2 bases, V lost 0 bases, and 7 bases had no gene match. Living in under 30 US areas, the participants were between roughly 18 and 89 years of age. Cohorts were assigned according to the clinical history that participants reported. The gene calls are TRBV5-1 and TRBJ2-5; TRBD1 matches at 7 bases. The receptor was isolated from a man aged 35 to 55 who had been exposed to COVID-19. The sequenced material came from PBMCs or T cells enriched from blood (not recorded which). CDR3 amino acids: CASSLVRGQVQETQYF. As DNA, the CDR3 is TGCGCCAGCAGCTTGGTAAGGGGGCAGGTACAAGAGACCCAGTACTTC.